A selection of T cell receptor beta chains follows, all from one sample in a study of blood T cell repertoires in COVID-19. Libraries were prepared by immunoSEQ multiplex PCR; TCRdb keeps only in-frame clonotypes and omits some of them. The sample has fewer than 15,000 clones; under 80% are singletons. Sequenced material: peripheral blood. These receptors came from an elderly woman with acute or convalescent COVID-19. Each CDR3 is given with its conserved first and last residue. The D gene is left open where the match is weak. Clone size is not always given. Where it is, it says once, few, many or a class for expanded clones.

d_call j_call clone_size v_call cdr3_nt cdr3_aa
. TRBJ2-7 . TRBV12-5 TGTGCTAGTGGCTTACCAGGGTCCTACGAGCAGTACTTC CASGLPGSYEQYF
TRBD1 TRBJ2-2 . TRBV19 TGTGCCAGTAGCGCCGACAGGGGTGACACCGGGGAGCTGTTTTTT CASSADRGDTGELFF
. TRBJ1-5 . TRBV24-1 TGTGCCACCAGTGAGCAGGGTTTCGGTCAGCCCCAGCATTTT CATSEQGFGQPQHF
TRBD2 TRBJ2-1 once TRBV9 TGTGCCAGCAGCGTAGACCCCACTAGCGGGGGCCAGGATGAGCAGTTCTTC CASSVDPTSGGQDEQFF
TRBD1 TRBJ1-2 few TRBV7-2 TGTGCCAGCAGCCGCTCCCCCAGACAGGGGAGCGACTACACCTTC CASSRSPRQGSDYTF
. TRBJ1-5 many TRBV7-3 TGTGCCAGCAGCTTAAATGGCGGTTCAGGGGAGCCCCAGCATTTT CASSLNGGSGEPQHF
. TRBJ2-3 once TRBV14 TGTGCCAGCAGCCCCGGAAGGGGAGATACGCAGTATTTT CASSPGRGDTQYF
. TRBJ1-5 few TRBV6-1 TGTGCCAGCAGTGAAACAGGGTTTCGAGCCCAGCATTTT CASSETGFRAQHF
. TRBJ2-7 . TRBV6-5 TGTGCCAGCAGTTACCTTTACGCAGGGTCGGACGAGCAGTACTTC CASSYLYAGSDEQYF
TRBD1 TRBJ1-5 . TRBV2 TGTGCCAGCAGAGAAGGGACAGGGGGATATCAGCCCCAGCATTTT CASREGTGGYQPQHF
TRBD1 TRBJ1-4 . TRBV15 TGTGCCACCAGCAGAGATGGCAGGGGGGAACTGTTTTTT CATSRDGRGELFF
TRBD2 TRBJ2-7 . TRBV6-5 TGTGCCAGCAGTCCCGGGACTAGCGGATCCGACGAGCAGTACTTC CASSPGTSGSDEQYF
TRBD1 TRBJ2-2 . TRBV5-1 TGCGCCAGCAGCCTGACAGGGACAACCGGGGAGCTGTTTTTT CASSLTGTTGELFF
TRBD2 TRBJ2-7 few TRBV30 TGTGCCTGGAGCCGGGGGGATCTCTACGAGCAGTACTTC CAWSRGDLYEQYF
. TRBJ1-2 . TRBV5-8 TGTGCCAGCAGCTTGGGGGCAGCCTATGGCTACACCTTC CASSLGAAYGYTF
TRBD2 TRBJ2-3 . TRBV28 TGTGCCAGCAGTTCTAGCGGGGGAAGAGCAGATACGCAGTATTTT CASSSSGGRADTQYF
TRBD2 TRBJ2-1 . TRBV10-2 TGCGCCATCGGGACTAGCGGGGGAAATGAGCAGTTCTTC CAIGTSGGNEQFF
. TRBJ2-1 . TRBV2 TGTGCCAGCACCGATGAGGGGGGGCGGTACAATGAGCAGTTCTTC CASTDEGGRYNEQFF
TRBD1 TRBJ2-2 . TRBV6-2/TRBV6-3 TGTGCCAGCAGCCGACAGGGTACCGGGGAGCTGTTTTTT CASSRQGTGELFF
. TRBJ2-3 . TRBV3-1/TRBV3-2 TGTGCCAGCACTCTTGACAGTGGGCATTCAGATACGCAGTATTTT CASTLDSGHSDTQYF
. TRBJ1-3 . TRBV5-4 TGTGCCAGCAGCTTACCAATGAGTTCTGGAAACACCATATATTTT CASSLPMSSGNTIYF
TRBD1 TRBJ2-7 . TRBV27 TGTGCCAGCAGTACTACCCAGGACAGGAGGTTCTACGAGCAGTACTTC CASSTTQDRRFYEQYF
TRBD2 TRBJ2-1 . TRBV7-9 TGTGCCAGCACCCGACCGGGACTAGCGGGATCCAATGAGCAGTTCTTC CASTRPGLAGSNEQFF
. TRBJ2-3 . TRBV6-1 TGTGCCAGCAGTGAACCGGGACACACAGATACGCAGTATTTT CASSEPGHTDTQYF
TRBD1 TRBJ1-2 . TRBV5-1 TGCGCCAGCAGCGGGGACAGTTTTGGCTACACCTTC CASSGDSFGYTF
. TRBJ1-1 . TRBV5-6 TGTGCCAGCAGCTCCAGGGTTAGATTGTCTGAAGCTTTCTTT CASSSRVRLSEAFF
. TRBJ1-2 few TRBV5-1 TGCGCCAGCAGCTTGGGGGAGGGGAACTATGGCTACACCTTC CASSLGEGNYGYTF
TRBD1 TRBJ2-5 . TRBV19 TGTGCCAGTAGTAGACAGGGGCAGGAGACCCAGTACTTC CASSRQGQETQYF
TRBD2 TRBJ2-7 . TRBV7-8 TGTGCCAGCACCCAATGGGGACTAGCGGGGGCCTACGAGCAATACTTC CASTQWGLAGAYEQYF
TRBD1 TRBJ1-6 . TRBV3-1/TRBV3-2 TGTGCCAGCAGCCCCCGGACAGGGTCTGATAATTCACCCCTCCACTTT CASSPRTGSDNSPLHF
. TRBJ1-6 . TRBV5-1 TGCGCCAGCAGTAGCGGACGAACAGGTCAACCTAATTCACCCCTCCACTTT CASSSGRTGQPNSPLHF
. TRBJ1-4 . TRBV4-2 TGTGCCAGCAGCCAAGATCAAGGGGACTATGAAAAACTGTTTTTT CASSQDQGDYEKLFF
. TRBJ2-3 . TRBV7-2 TGTGCCAGCAGCTTAGCTAGCGGTGGCGCGACAGATACGCAGTATTTT CASSLASGGATDTQYF
TRBD2 TRBJ2-3 . TRBV5-1 TGCGCCAGCAGCTTTGACTGGGCTAGCGGGGGCGGAGATACGCAGTATTTT CASSFDWASGGGDTQYF
TRBD2 TRBJ2-7 . TRBV2 TGTGCCAGCAGCGCGGGGGGGTCCTACGAGCAGTACTTC CASSAGGSYEQYF
TRBD2 TRBJ2-3 . TRBV7-2 TGTGCCAGCAGCTTAATGCATATGAGCGGGGGGGCCAGGATAGATACGCAGTATTTT CASSLMHMSGGARIDTQYF
. TRBJ1-1 . TRBV27 TGTGCCAGCAGTTTATCTTGGACAATCCAATCCCCGATGAACACTGAAGCTTTCTTT CASSLSWTIQSPMNTEAFF
. TRBJ1-1 . TRBV29-1 TGCAGCGTTGGTCGGTTGAGCACTGAAGCTTTCTTT CSVGRLSTEAFF
. TRBJ1-2 . TRBV7-3 TGTGCCAGCAGCTACCAGGGAAGCGGCTACACCTTC CASSYQGSGYTF
. TRBJ2-7 . TRBV5-4 TGTGCCAGCAGCCCCGTCCCGGAGGGCGAGCAGTACTTC CASSPVPEGEQYF
TRBD1 TRBJ1-1 . TRBV5-4 TGTGCCAGCAGCTTGCCCACAGGGGGCAGGAACACTGAAGCTTTCTTT CASSLPTGGRNTEAFF
TRBD1 TRBJ1-2 few TRBV6-5 TGTGCCAGCAGTTACTCTAGGACAGGGGGCGGCTATGGCTACACCTTC CASSYSRTGGGYGYTF
TRBD2 TRBJ2-1 . TRBV7-9 TGTGCCAGCAGCAGGGGACTAGCGGGGGCCGAGCAGTTCTTC CASSRGLAGAEQFF
. TRBJ1-1 . TRBV6-5 TGTGCCAGCAGTTACGTCCGGGACACTGAAGCTTTCTTT CASSYVRDTEAFF
. TRBJ1-2 . TRBV28 TGTGCCAGCAGTTTAACAGCTAACTATGGCTACACCTTC CASSLTANYGYTF
. TRBJ1-6 . TRBV10-3 TGTGCCATCACCGCGAGATATAGAACTTATAATTCACCCCTCCACTTT CAITARYRTYNSPLHF
. TRBJ1-5 medium-sized TRBV2 TGTGCCAGCAGTGAAGACTCGACGGGTAATCAGCCCCAGCATTTT CASSEDSTGNQPQHF
. TRBJ2-1 . TRBV7-7 TGTGCCAGCAGCTTACGGGTAGACAATGAGCAGTTCTTC CASSLRVDNEQFF
TRBD1 TRBJ1-2 few TRBV6-1 TGTGCCAGCAGTGAAATGACAGGGCCGAACTATGGCTACACCTTC CASSEMTGPNYGYTF
TRBD1 TRBJ2-2 once TRBV2 TGTGCCAGCATGTATGGGACAGGGGACGGGGAGCTGTTTTTT CASMYGTGDGELFF
TRBD2 TRBJ2-3 once TRBV29-1 TGCAGCGTTGACGATAGGCGGGGGGGCACAGATACGCAGTATTTT CSVDDRRGGTDTQYF
. TRBJ2-1 . TRBV7-2 TGTGCCAGCAGCTTAGGTCTTAGCCGCAATGAGCAGTTCTTC CASSLGLSRNEQFF
. TRBJ2-3 . TRBV5-1 TGCGCCAGCAGCTTGGTAGTAGGGGTAACAGATACGCAGTATTTT CASSLVVGVTDTQYF
TRBD1 TRBJ1-2 . TRBV10-3 TGTGCCATCTCGACAGGGGGCACGGGTGGCTACACCTTC CAISTGGTGGYTF
TRBD1 TRBJ1-2 . TRBV15 TGTGCCACCAGCAGAGATAAGTCCGGGACAGAGAACTATGGCTACACCTTC CATSRDKSGTENYGYTF